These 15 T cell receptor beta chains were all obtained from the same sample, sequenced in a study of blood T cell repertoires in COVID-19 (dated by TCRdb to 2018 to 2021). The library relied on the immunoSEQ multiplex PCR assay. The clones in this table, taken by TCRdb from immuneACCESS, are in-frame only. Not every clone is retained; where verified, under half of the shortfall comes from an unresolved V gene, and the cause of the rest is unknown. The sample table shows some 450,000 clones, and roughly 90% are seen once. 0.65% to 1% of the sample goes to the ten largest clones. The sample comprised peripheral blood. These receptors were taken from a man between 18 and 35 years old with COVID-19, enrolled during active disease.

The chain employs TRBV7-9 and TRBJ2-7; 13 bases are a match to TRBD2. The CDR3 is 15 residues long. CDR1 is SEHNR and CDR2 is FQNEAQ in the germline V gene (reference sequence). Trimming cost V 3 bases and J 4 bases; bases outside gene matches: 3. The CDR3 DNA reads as TGTGCCAGCAGCTTCGGGACTAGCGGGAATTACGAGCAGTACTTC. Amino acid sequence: CASSFGTSGNYEQYF.

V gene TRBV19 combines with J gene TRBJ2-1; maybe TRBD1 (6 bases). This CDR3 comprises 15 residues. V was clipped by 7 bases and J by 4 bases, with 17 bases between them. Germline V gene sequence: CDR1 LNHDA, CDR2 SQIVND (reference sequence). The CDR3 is CASTLQGIGYNEQFF. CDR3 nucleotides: TGTGCCAGTACTTTACAGGGAATAGGGTACAATGAGCAGTTCTTC.

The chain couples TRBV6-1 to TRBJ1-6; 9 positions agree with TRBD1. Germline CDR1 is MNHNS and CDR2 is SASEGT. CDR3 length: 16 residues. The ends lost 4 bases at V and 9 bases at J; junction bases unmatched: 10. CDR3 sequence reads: CASSGRTGEGSSPLHF. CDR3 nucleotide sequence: TGTGCCAGCAGTGGCCGGACAGGGGAAGGAAGTTCACCCCTCCACTTT.

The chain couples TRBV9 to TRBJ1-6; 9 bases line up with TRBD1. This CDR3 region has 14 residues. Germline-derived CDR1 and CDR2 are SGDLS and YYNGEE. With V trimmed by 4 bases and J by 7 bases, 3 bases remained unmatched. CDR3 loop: CASSRGQGNSPLHF. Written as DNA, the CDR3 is TGTGCCAGCAGCAGAGGACAGGGGAATTCACCCCTCCACTTT.

The CDR3 region has the DNA TGCGCCAGCAGCTGGACAGCCATAGGACTTAACACCGGGGAGCTGTTTTTT. Translation gives CASSWTAIGLNTGELFF. The genes are TRBV5-1 and TRBJ2-2, with D possibly matching TRBD1 (6 bases). Looked up from germline, CDR1 is SGHRS and CDR2 is YFSETQ. Trimming pared 3 bases from V and 2 bases from J, leaving 17 bases between. CDR3 size: 17 residues.

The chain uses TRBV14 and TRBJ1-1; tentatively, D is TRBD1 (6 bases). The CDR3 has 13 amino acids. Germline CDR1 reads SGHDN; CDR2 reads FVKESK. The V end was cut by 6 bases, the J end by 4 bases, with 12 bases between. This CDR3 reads CASRPTGTTEAFF. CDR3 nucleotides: TGTGCCAGCAGACCCACAGGGACCACTGAAGCTTTCTTT. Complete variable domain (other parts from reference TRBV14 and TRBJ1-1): EAGVTQFPSHSVIEKGQTVTLRCDPISGHDNLYWYRRVMGKEIKFLLHFVKESKQDESGMPNNRFLAERTGGTYSTLKVQPAELEDSGVYFCASRPTGTTEAFFGQGTRLTVV.

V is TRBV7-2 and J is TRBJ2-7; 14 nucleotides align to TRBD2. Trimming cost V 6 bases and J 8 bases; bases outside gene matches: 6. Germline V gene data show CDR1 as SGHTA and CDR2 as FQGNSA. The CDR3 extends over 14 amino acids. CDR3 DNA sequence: TGTGCCAGCAGTCAGACTAGCGGGAGGGCCCAGCAGTACTTC. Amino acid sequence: CASSQTSGRAQQYF.

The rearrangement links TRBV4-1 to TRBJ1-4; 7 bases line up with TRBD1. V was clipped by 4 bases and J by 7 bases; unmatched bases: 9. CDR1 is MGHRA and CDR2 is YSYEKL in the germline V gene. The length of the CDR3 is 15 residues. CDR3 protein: CASSPLQGMAEKLFF. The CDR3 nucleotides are TGCGCCAGCAGCCCACTACAGGGGATGGCTGAAAAACTGTTTTTT.

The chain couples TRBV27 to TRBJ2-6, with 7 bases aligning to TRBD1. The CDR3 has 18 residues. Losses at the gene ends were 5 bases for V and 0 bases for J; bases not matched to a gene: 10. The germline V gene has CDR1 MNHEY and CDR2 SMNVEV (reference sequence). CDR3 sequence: CASSPRTGTISGANVLTF. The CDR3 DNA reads TGTGCCAGCAGTCCCCGGACAGGAACTATCTCTGGGGCCAACGTCCTGACTTTC.

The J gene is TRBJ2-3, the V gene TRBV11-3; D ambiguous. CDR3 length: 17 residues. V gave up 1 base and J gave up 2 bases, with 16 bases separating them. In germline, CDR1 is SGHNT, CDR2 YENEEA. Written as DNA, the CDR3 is TGTGCCAGCAGCTTAGGAGGTATCTCGACTCCCACAGATACGCAGTATTTT. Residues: CASSLGGISTPTDTQYF.

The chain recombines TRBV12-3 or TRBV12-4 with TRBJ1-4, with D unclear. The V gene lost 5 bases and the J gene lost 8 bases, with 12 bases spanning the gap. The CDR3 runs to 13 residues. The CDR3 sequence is CASSARLREKLFF. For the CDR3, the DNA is TGTGCCAGCAGTGCCCGATTGAGGGAAAAACTGTTTTTT.

The CDR3 protein is CASSSSGFLYEQYF. Here the CDR3 DNA reads TGTGCCAGCAGTTCGAGCGGTTTTTTGTACGAGCAGTACTTC. The V call is TRBV27, the J call TRBJ2-7; tentative D call: TRBD2 (5 bases). V lost 4 bases, J lost 4 bases, and 14 bases lay in between. This CDR3 is 14 amino acids long. Germline loops: CDR1 MNHEY, CDR2 SMNVEV (reference sequence).

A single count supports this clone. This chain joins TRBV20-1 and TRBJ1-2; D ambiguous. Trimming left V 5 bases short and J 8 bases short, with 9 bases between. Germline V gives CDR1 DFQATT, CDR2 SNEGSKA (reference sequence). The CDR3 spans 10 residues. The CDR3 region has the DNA TGCAGTGCTCTAGAGATGGGCTACACCTTC. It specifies CSALEMGYTF.

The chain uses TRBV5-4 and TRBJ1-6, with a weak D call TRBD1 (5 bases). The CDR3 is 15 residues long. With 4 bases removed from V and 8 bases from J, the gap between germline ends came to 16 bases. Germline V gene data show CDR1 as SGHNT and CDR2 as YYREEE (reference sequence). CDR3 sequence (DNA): TGTGCCAGCAGCACATCACAGGTGCCCGATTCACCCCTCCACTTT. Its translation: CASSTSQVPDSPLHF.

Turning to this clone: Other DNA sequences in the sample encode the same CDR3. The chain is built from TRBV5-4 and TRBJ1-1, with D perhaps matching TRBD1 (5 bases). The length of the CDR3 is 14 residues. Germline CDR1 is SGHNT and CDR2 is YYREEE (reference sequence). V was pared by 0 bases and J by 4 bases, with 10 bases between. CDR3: CASSLAGGGTEAFF. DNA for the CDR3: TGTGCCAGCAGCTTGGCCGGGGGGGGCACTGAAGCTTTCTTT.